These 22 T cell receptor beta chains originate from one sample sequenced in a study of regulatory T cells in long-lasting Graves disease. Time point of the sample: newly diagnosed GD, antithyroid drugs for less than 3 months. After RNA was extracted from PBMCs, the TCR library was made from it. The authors built TCR beta libraries using iRepertoire HTBI primers and Arm-PCR of CDR3 regions. Each CDR3 protein gets one entry after TCRdb re-called the multiplex PCR reads with MiXCR. The table includes a few hundred thousand distinct CDR3 sequences, roughly 17% detected once. The sample also formed part of further work on T cells in Graves' hyperthyroidism and ophthalmopathy.

The specimen was peripheral blood mononuclear cells (PBMCs), collected at new diagnosis, from a patient treated with antithyroid drugs. These receptors all come from a young woman with Graves disease.

This clonotype has ten or more counts. The chain employs TRBV20-1 and TRBJ2-3, with D tentatively TRBD1 or TRBD2 (6 bases each). The CDR3 contains 16 residues. V lost 3 bases and J 1 base, leaving 17 bases between the germline ends. The germline V gene encodes CDR1 DFQATT and CDR2 SNEGSKA (reference sequence). The chain's CDR3 is CSARRGDGGGTDTQYF. CDR3 nucleotides: TGCAGTGCTAGGAGGGGGGACGGGGGAGGCACAGATACGCAGTATTTT.

The V call is TRBV2, the J call TRBJ1-3, with D unresolved. There are 13 residues in the CDR3. Trimming removed 7 bases from V and 4 bases from J, with 11 bases in between. From germline, CDR1 is SNHLY and CDR2 FYNNEI. The CDR3 DNA reads TGTGCCAGCACCGAGGGAGGGGGAAACACCATATATTTT. Amino acid sequence: CASTEGGGNTIYF.

This clonotype appeared a few times. CDR3 sequence (DNA): TGTGCCAGCAGTTTTGTATCGTCCGGGGAGCTGTTTTTT. Its protein is CASSFVSSGELFF. The gene calls are TRBV6-5 and TRBJ2-2; D is unclear. The CDR3 runs 13 residues. Germline lookup yields CDR1 MNHEY and CDR2 SVGAGI. Trimming took 4 bases from V and 6 from J, leaving 9 bases between them.

This clonotype appeared many times. One junction end does not reproduce the germline sequence, and a read error may be involved. The chain joins TRBV5-1 to TRBJ2-3, with D perhaps being TRBD1 or TRBD2 (6 bases each). This CDR3 is built from 15 residues. Germline CDR1 is SGHRS and CDR2 is YFSETQ. In nucleotides, the CDR3 is TGCGCCAGCAGCCCCACAGCGGGTAGGGGGGATACGCAGTGTTTT. Translating gives CASSPTAGRGDTQCF.

This clonotype was recorded many times. The rearrangement links TRBV7-2 to TRBJ2-1; 10 positions agree with TRBD1. Unmatched junction bases numbered 10, after V lost 7 bases and J lost 1 base. Germline V CDR1 and CDR2: SGHTA, FQGNSA. The CDR3 extends over 17 amino acids. CDR3 in amino acids: CASTLSRDRGSYNEQFF. CDR3 sequence (DNA): TGTGCCAGCACCTTGTCCCGGGACAGGGGATCCTACAATGAGCAGTTCTTC. Combining the CDR3 with reference TRBV7-2 and TRBJ2-1 gives the whole variable domain GAGVSQSPSNKVTEKGKDVELRCDPISGHTALYWYRQSLGQGLEFLIYFQGNSAPDKSGLPSDRFSAERTGGSVSTLTIQRTQQEDSAVYLCASTLSRDRGSYNEQFFGPGTRLTVL.

Ten or more counts support this clonotype. The V call is TRBV5-5, the J call TRBJ1-5, with D unclear. The V end was cut by 0 bases, the J end by 10 bases, with 17 bases between. The CDR3 runs to 15 residues. Looked up from germline, CDR1 is SGHKS and CDR2 is YYEKEE (reference sequence). Here the CDR3 DNA reads TGTGCCAGCAGCTTGGCCCTTTTACAGAGTGGACCCCAGCATTTT. It codes for CASSLALLQSGPQHF.

This clonotype occurred many times. The V gene is TRBV11-1, the J gene TRBJ2-1; TRBD1 is a possible D gene (5 bases). Germline CDR1 and CDR2: SGHAT and FQDESV (reference sequence). The CDR3 is 15 residues long. With 1 base removed from V and 5 bases from J, the gap between germline ends came to 12 bases. In nucleotides, the CDR3 is TGTGCCAGCAGCTTAGGGGGCACTTTAAACAATGAGCAGTTCTTC. It is translated as CASSLGGTLNNEQFF.

Notes on this clonotype: Germline is not matched at one junction end, which may reflect a read error. J is TRBJ2-7 and V is TRBV3-1; 7 bases map to TRBD2. The CDR3 totals 15 residues. In germline, CDR1 is LGHDT, CDR2 YNNKEL (reference sequence). The chain's CDR3 is CASSHLAGTTGERYF. The CDR3, as DNA: TGTGCCAGCAGCCACCTGGCGGGGACTACCGGAGAGCGGTACTTC.

The rearrangement joins TRBV19 to TRBJ2-7, with 12 bases identical to TRBD2. Germline CDR1 LNHDA, CDR2 SQIVND (reference sequence). J was trimmed by 2 bases and V by 5 bases; bases with no gene match: 4. The CDR3 loop spans 15 amino acids. The CDR3 sequence: CASSAWTSGTYEQYF. The CDR3 DNA sequence: TGTGCCAGTAGTGCATGGACTAGCGGGACCTACGAGCAGTACTTC.

This clonotype was observed many times. The chain is built from TRBV27 and TRBJ2-1, with 7 positions matching TRBD1. CDR3 length: 16 amino acids. From germline, CDR1 is MNHEY and CDR2 SMNVEV (reference sequence). V lost 2 bases and J lost 4; bases outside the gene matches: 8. The CDR3 DNA follows: TGTGCCAGCAGTTTAATCCGGACAGGAGTATACAATGAGCAGTTCTTC. It yields the protein CASSLIRTGVYNEQFF.

This clonotype has ten or more counts. The CDR3 region has the DNA TGTGCCAGCAGAGAGCGGGGTTCGAGCACTGAAGCTTTCTTT. Amino acids: CASRERGSSTEAFF. This sequence joins TRBV2 and TRBJ1-1; D not resolved. Germline CDR1 SNHLY, CDR2 FYNNEI. The CDR3 contains 14 residues. Trimming took off 6 bases at V and 4 bases at J, with 15 bases between the two ends.

CDR3 protein: CASSYTRGIEAFF. In DNA form, the CDR3 reads TGTGCCAGCAGTTACACCAGGGGCATTGAAGCTTTCTTT. The chain joins TRBV6-5 to TRBJ1-1; possibly TRBD1 for D (6 bases). V shed 2 bases and J shed 7 bases, with 11 bases lying between them. Germline loops: CDR1 MNHEY, CDR2 SVGAGI. The CDR3 contains 13 residues.

The table lists this clonotype with a few counts. This chain joins TRBV3-1 and TRBJ2-7, with D possibly matching TRBD1 (6 bases). The CDR3 loop spans 17 amino acids. The V end was cut by 2 bases, the J end by 0 bases, with 17 bases between. From germline, CDR1 is LGHDT and CDR2 YNNKEL (reference sequence). CDR3 protein: CASSQMGAGASSYEQYF. The CDR3 bases are TGTGCCAGCAGCCAAATGGGGGCGGGCGCCAGCTCCTACGAGCAGTACTTC.

This clonotype was counted ten times or more. The rearrangement links TRBV28 to TRBJ1-2; the match to TRBD1 covers 12 bases. With 2 bases clipped from V and 3 bases from J, the junction kept 1 base outside the gene matches. CDR3 size: 15 residues. In germline, CDR1 is MDHEN, CDR2 SYDVKM. The CDR3 is CASSLGTGGDYGYTF. The CDR3 nucleotides are TGTGCCAGCAGTTTAGGGACAGGGGGCGACTATGGCTACACCTTC.

This clonotype has a handful of counts. This chain links TRBV12-3 or TRBV12-4 with TRBJ1-2; 8 positions agree with TRBD1. The CDR3 runs to 12 residues. The trim removed 5 bases at V and 8 bases at J, leaving 4 bases unmatched. CDR3 residues: CASSRRGPGYTF. The CDR3 DNA is TGTGCCAGCAGTCGCAGGGGGCCGGGCTACACCTTC.

With respect to this clonotype: One base away lies a much larger clone, so this may be a sequencing read error. This CDR3 is CASSQEGSRENTEALF. CDR3 in DNA: TGTGCCAGCAGCCAAGAAGGAAGCAGAGAGAACACTGAAGCTCTCTTT. J is TRBJ1-1 and V is TRBV11-2, with D hard to call. The CDR3 has 16 amino acids. Germline CDR1 and CDR2: SGHAT and FQNNGV.

The J gene is TRBJ1-1, the V gene TRBV4-1; D ambiguous. Trimming stripped 2 bases from V and 7 bases from J, with 17 bases between. Germline CDR1 MGHRA, CDR2 YSYEKL. CDR3 size: 15 residues. The CDR3: CASSQTLTAVIEAFF. The CDR3 bases are TGCGCCAGCAGCCAAACACTCACAGCCGTTATTGAAGCTTTCTTT.

J is TRBJ2-6 and V is TRBV3-1; the D gene is possibly TRBD1 (5 bases). Looked up from germline, CDR1 is LGHDT and CDR2 is YNNKEL (reference sequence). The CDR3 extends over 16 amino acids. V dropped 0 bases and J dropped 4 bases, with 10 bases sitting between them. CDR3 sequence reads: CASSQDPQAGANVLTF. In nucleotides, the CDR3 is TGTGCCAGCAGCCAAGATCCACAGGCCGGGGCCAACGTCCTGACTTTC.

This clonotype was recorded at least ten times. This chain uses TRBV6-2 or TRBV6-3 with TRBJ2-5, with 12 bases matching TRBD2. The CDR3 sequence is 15 residues long. Germline V lookup: CDR1 MNHEY, CDR2 SVGEGT. J lost 2 bases, V lost 5 bases, and 3 bases had no gene match. CDR3 in DNA: TGTGCCAGCAGTGCCCTAGCGGGGGGGCAAGAGACCCAGTACTTC. This sequence encodes CASSALAGGQETQYF.

The chain combines TRBV6-1 with TRBJ2-5; 7 nucleotides agree with TRBD2. Germline V CDR1 and CDR2: MNHNS, SASEGT. The junction had 4 bases not matched to a gene; V was cut back by 5 bases and J by 4 bases. The length of the CDR3 is 13 residues. The CDR3 here is CASSTLAGETQYF. CDR3 coding DNA: TGTGCCAGCAGTACTTTAGCGGGAGAGACCCAGTACTTC.

The chain links TRBV6-9 to TRBJ1-5; 8 bases align to TRBD1. The germline V gene has CDR1 MNHGY and CDR2 SVAAGI. The CDR3 spans 15 residues. V was pared by 4 bases and J by 2 bases, with 4 bases of the junction left unmatched. CDR3 region: CASSLTGVGNQPQHF. CDR3 coding DNA: TGTGCCAGCAGTTTGACAGGGGTAGGCAATCAGCCCCAGCATTTT.

This clonotype came up many times. This chain connects TRBV3-1 to TRBJ1-2; 9 bases match TRBD1. With 4 bases clipped from V and 7 bases from J, the junction kept 7 bases outside the gene matches. The germline V gene encodes CDR1 LGHDT and CDR2 YNNKEL (reference sequence). This CDR3 contains 14 residues. In DNA form, the CDR3 reads TGTGCCAGCAGCCTCGGGACAGGGCGGCGTGGCTACACCTTC. It yields the protein CASSLGTGRRGYTF.